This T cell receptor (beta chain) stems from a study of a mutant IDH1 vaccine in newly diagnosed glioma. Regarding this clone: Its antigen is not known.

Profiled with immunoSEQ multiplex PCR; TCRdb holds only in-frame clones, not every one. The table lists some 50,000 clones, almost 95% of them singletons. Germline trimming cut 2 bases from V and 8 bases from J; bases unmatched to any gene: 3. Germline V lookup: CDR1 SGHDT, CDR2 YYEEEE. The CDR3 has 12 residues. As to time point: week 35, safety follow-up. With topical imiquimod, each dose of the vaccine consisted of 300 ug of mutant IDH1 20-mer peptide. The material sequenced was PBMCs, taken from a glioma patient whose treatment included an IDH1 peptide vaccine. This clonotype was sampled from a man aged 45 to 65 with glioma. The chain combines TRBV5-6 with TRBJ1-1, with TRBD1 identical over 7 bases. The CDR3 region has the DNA TGTGCCAGCAGCTTCGGACAGGCGGAAGCTTTCTTT. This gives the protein CASSFGQAEAFF.